This entry lists 4 T cell receptor beta chains sequenced from one sample in a study of regulatory T cells. The PCR used 52 TRBV and 13 TRBJ primers. Clones were read by immunoSEQ multiplex PCR, and TCRdb kept only the in-frame ones, dropping some. The table includes about 20,000 clones, roughly 93% detected once. The specimen sequenced was CD8+ T cells sorted from blood. The receptors originated from a child aged 2-15 years with CD3G deficiency.

This chain joins TRBV6-6 and TRBJ1-5; D is possibly TRBD1 (6 bases). There are 15 residues in the CDR3. Germline V gives CDR1 MNHNY, CDR2 SVGAGI (reference sequence). V shed 2 bases and J shed 3 bases, with 11 bases lying between them. Written as DNA, the CDR3 is TGTGCCAGCAGTTACGGAGGGGACATCAATCAGCCCCAGCATTTT. It yields the protein CASSYGGDINQPQHF.

The chain carries TRBV6-1 and TRBJ2-2; the D is unclear. Germline-derived CDR1 and CDR2 are MNHNS and SASEGT. This CDR3 region has 14 residues. V was clipped by 2 bases and J by 2 bases, with 6 bases between them. CDR3 region: CASSEWENTGELFF. CDR3 coding DNA: TGTGCCAGCAGTGAATGGGAAAACACCGGGGAGCTGTTTTTT.

This clone was counted once. The chain employs TRBV7-9 and TRBJ2-1, with D perhaps TRBD1 or TRBD2 (5 bases each). Germline V CDR1 and CDR2: SEHNR, FQNEAQ (reference sequence). This CDR3 has 17 amino acids. V lost 4 bases and J 4 bases, leaving 20 bases between the germline ends. DNA of the CDR3: TGTGCCAGCAGCTACGGATTCGGGACGAGCCTTTACAATGAGCAGTTCTTC. Translating it yields CASSYGFGTSLYNEQFF.

J is TRBJ2-1 and V is TRBV7-9; maybe TRBD1 (5 bases). CDR3 length: 13 amino acids. V was shortened by 5 bases and J by 4 bases, with 9 bases between the two germline ends. Germline V lookup: CDR1 SEHNR, CDR2 FQNEAQ (reference sequence). The CDR3 DNA reads as TGTGCCAGCAGCGCCCAGGGTTACAATGAGCAGTTCTTC. This codes for CASSAQGYNEQFF.